This TCR beta chain emerged from a study of blood T cell repertoires in COVID-19. The overall study: COVID-19 samples collected from the United States, Italy and Spain covered acute and convalescent phases. PBMCs, B-cell-depleted T cells, or T cells provided the cDNA or gDNA that made up the material.

The CDR3 consists of 18 residues. V gave up 2 bases and J gave up 0 bases, with 14 bases separating them. Germline V gene sequence: CDR1 SNHLY, CDR2 FYNNEI. Original data processing: Nucleated cell counts were estimated from reference gene primer amplification. Libraries were prepared by immunoSEQ multiplex PCR; TCRdb keeps only in-frame clonotypes and omits some of them. D and trimming come from the DNA, and the V and J calls and clone size come from that table. The sample holds hundreds of thousands of clones; 65% to 80% are singletons and the top ten take around 3.6%. Sequenced sample: peripheral blood. The chain carries TRBV2 and TRBJ1-6, with D unresolved. This receptor was taken from a woman aged 40 to 50 with active or convalescent COVID-19. CDR3 in DNA: TGTGCCAGCAGTGAACGGGTCAGCCCGAGCTCCTATAATTCACCCCTCCACTTT. Its protein product is CASSERVSPSSYNSPLHF.